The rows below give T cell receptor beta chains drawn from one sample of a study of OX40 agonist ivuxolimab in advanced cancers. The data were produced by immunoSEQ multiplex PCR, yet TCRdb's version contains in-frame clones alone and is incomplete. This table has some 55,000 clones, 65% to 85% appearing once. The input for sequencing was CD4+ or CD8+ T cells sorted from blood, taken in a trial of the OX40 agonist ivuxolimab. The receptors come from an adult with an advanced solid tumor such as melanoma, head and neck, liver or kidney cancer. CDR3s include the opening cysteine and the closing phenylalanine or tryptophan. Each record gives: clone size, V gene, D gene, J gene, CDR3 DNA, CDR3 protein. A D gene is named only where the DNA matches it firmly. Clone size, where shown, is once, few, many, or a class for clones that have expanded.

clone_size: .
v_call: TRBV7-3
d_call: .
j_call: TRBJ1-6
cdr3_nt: TGTGCCAGCAGCTTAAACGGGGGCACCTATTCACCCCTCCACTTT
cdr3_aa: CASSLNGGTYSPLHF

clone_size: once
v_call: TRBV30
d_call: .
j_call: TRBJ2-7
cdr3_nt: TGTGCCTGGAGTGGCCTCGATCCTTCTCGAAGTGGGTACGAGCAGTACTTC
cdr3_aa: CAWSGLDPSRSGYEQYF

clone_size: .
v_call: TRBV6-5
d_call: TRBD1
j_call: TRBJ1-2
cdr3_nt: TGTGCCAGCAGCCGCGACAGGGTGGAAGGCTACACCTTC
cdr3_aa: CASSRDRVEGYTF

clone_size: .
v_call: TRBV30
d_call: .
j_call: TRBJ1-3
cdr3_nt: TGTGCCTGGAGAGGCGACCAGTCTGGAAACACCATATATTTT
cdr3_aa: CAWRGDQSGNTIYF

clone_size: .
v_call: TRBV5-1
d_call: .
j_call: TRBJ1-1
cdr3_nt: TGCGCCAGCAGTATAGGACTGAACACTGAAGCTTTCTTT
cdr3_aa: CASSIGLNTEAFF

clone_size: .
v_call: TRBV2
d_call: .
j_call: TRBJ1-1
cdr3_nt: TGTGCCAGCAGTGACCACTCTGAAGCTTTCTTT
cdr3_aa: CASSDHSEAFF

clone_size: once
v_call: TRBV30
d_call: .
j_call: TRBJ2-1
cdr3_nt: TGTGCCTGGACTCGGGGTCCGAGCTCCTACAATGAGCAGTTCTTC
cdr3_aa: CAWTRGPSSYNEQFF

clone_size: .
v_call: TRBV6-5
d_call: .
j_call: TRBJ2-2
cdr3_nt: TGTGCCAGCAGTGGCCGCGTTGGTACCGGGGAGCTGTTTTTT
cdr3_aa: CASSGRVGTGELFF

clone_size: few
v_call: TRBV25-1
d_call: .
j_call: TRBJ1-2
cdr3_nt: TGTGCCAGCAGTGAAAGCAGCGCTCTCAACTATGGCTACACCTTC
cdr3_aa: CASSESSALNYGYTF

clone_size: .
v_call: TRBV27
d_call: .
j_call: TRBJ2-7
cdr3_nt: TGTGCCAGCAGTTTCTCCCTCGGTAGCCCTTCCTACGAGCAGTACTTC
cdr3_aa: CASSFSLGSPSYEQYF

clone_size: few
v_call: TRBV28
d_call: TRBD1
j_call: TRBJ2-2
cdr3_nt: TGTGCCAGCAGTTTAGGACAGGGTTACACCGGGGAGCTGTTTTTT
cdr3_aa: CASSLGQGYTGELFF

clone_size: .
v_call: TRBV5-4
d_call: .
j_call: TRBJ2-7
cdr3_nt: TGTGCCAGCAGCTTGGACAGGGGGGGGTTCTACGAGCAGTACTTC
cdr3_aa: CASSLDRGGFYEQYF

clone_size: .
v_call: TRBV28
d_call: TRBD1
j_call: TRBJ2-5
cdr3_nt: TGTGCCAGCAGTTTATTGCCGGGACAGGGGAGTGAGACCCAGTACTTC
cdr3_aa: CASSLLPGQGSETQYF

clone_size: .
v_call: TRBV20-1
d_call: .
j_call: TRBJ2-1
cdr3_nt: TGCAGTGCTAGAAGAGGGTCTGAGCAGTTCTTC
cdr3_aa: CSARRGSEQFF

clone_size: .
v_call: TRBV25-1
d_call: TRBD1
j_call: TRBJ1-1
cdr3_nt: TGTGCCACTCAGGACAGGTTGAACACTGAAGCTTTCTTT
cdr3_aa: CATQDRLNTEAFF

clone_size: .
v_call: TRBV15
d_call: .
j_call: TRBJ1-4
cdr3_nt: TGTGCCACCAGCAGAGATTGGGCAGCCAGTGCAACTAATGAAAAACTGTTTTTT
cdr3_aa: CATSRDWAASATNEKLFF

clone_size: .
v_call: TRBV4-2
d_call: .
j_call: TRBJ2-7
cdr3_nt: TGTGCCAGCAGCCAAGGCGCCCAAGGTTCCTACGAGCAGTACTTC
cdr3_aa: CASSQGAQGSYEQYF

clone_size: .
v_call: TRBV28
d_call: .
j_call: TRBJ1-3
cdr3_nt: TGTGCCAGCAGTTTAGCAGGGGCCGGGGACACCATATATTTT
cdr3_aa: CASSLAGAGDTIYF

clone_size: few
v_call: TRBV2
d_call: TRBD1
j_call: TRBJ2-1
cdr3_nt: TGTGCCAGCAGACGGGACAGGAGTTACAATGAGCAGTTCTTC
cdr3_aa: CASRRDRSYNEQFF

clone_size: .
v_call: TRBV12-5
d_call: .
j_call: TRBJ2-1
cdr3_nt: TGTGCTAGTGGTTTGGTCACGCTAGCGGAAGGGGGCCACAATGAGCAGTTCTTC
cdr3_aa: CASGLVTLAEGGHNEQFF

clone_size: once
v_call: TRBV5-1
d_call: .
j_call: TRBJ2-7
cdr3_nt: TGCGCCAGCAGCTTGGCGCCTGGCTACGAGCAGTACTTC
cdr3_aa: CASSLAPGYEQYF

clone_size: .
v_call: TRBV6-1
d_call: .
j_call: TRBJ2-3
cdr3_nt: TGTGCCAGCAGTGAAGCGCGGAACAGGCCCACAGATACGCAGTATTTT
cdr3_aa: CASSEARNRPTDTQYF

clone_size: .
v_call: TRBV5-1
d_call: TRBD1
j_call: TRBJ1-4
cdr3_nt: TGCGCCAGCAGCCCGGCGGGACAGGGTTACGAAAAACTGTTTTTT
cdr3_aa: CASSPAGQGYEKLFF

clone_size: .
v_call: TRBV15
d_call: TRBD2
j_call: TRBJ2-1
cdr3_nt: TGTGCCACCAGAAAGCGCCCAGCGGGAGTTAGCAATGAGCAGTTCTTC
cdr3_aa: CATRKRPAGVSNEQFF

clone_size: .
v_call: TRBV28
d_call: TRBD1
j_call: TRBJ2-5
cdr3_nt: TGTGCCAGCAGTGCACCCGGGACAGGCGGCTTGAGGGAGACCCAGTACTTC
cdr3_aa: CASSAPGTGGLRETQYF

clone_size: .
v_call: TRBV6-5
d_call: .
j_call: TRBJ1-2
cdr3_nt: TGTGCCAGCAGTGAATATCAGGGCTCCTATGGCTACACCTTC
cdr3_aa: CASSEYQGSYGYTF

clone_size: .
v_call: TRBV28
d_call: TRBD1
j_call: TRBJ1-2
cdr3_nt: TGTGCCAGCCAGGGGGCTAACTATGGCTACACCTTC
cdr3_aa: CASQGANYGYTF

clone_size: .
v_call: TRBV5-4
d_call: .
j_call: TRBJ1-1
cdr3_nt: TGTGCCAGCAGCTTGCTGTCAGGGGTTGGGACTGAAGCTTTCTTT
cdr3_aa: CASSLLSGVGTEAFF

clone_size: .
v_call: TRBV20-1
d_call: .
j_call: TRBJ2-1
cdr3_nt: TGCAGTGCTAGGAGGAACAATGAGCAGTTCTTC
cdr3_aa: CSARRNNEQFF

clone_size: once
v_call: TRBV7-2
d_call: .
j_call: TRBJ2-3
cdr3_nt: TGTGCCAGCAGCTTGGGACTTCGCACAGATACGCAGTATTTT
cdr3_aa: CASSLGLRTDTQYF

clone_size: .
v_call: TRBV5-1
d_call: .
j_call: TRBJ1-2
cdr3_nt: TGCGCCAGCAGCTTGGGAGAGCAGGGCCCGCGGGGCTACACCTTC
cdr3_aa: CASSLGEQGPRGYTF

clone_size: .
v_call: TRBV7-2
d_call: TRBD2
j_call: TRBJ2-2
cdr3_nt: TGTGCCAGCAGCAGACTAGCGGGAGGGGGCGGGGAGCTGTTTTTT
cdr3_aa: CASSRLAGGGGELFF

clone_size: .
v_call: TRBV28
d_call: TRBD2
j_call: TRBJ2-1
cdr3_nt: TGTGCCAGCAGTTTTAGCGGGAGGCGGAATGAGCAGTTCTTC
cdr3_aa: CASSFSGRRNEQFF

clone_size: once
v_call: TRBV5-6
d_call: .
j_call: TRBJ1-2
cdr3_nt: TGTGCCAGCAGCTTGGAAATGGTTCCGAACTATGGCTACACCTTC
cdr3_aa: CASSLEMVPNYGYTF

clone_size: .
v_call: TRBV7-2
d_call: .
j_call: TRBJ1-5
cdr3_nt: TGTGCCAGCAGCTTAAACCCGACAGATCAGCCCCAGCATTTT
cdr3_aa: CASSLNPTDQPQHF

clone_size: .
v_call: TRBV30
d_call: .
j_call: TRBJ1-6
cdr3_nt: TGTGCCTGGAACGGAGGAGGCAATTCACCCCTCCACTTT
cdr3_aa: CAWNGGGNSPLHF

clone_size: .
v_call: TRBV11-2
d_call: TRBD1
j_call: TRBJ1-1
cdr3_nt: TGTGCCAGCAGCAACAGGGGGCAAGTAATGAACACTGAAGCTTTCTTT
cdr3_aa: CASSNRGQVMNTEAFF

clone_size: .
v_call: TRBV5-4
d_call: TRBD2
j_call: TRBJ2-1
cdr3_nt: TGTGCCAGCAGCTTGCAACTAGCGGGAGCTCGGGATGAGCAGTTCTTC
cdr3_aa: CASSLQLAGARDEQFF

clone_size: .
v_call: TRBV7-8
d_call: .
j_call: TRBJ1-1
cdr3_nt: TGTGCCAGCAGCCCACGGTTGGCGATAAACACTGAAGCTTTCTTT
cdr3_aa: CASSPRLAINTEAFF

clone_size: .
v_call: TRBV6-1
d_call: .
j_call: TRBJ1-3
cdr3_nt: TGTGCCAGCATATCTGGAAACACCATATATTTT
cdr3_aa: CASISGNTIYF

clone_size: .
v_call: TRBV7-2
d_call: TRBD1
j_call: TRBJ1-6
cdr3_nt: TGTGCCAGCAGCTTCTCGGGACAGGGAGCATCCCCCCTCCACTTT
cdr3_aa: CASSFSGQGASPLHF

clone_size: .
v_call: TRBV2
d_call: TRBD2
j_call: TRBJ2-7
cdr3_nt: TGTGCCAGCACCACGGGACTAGCGGGAGACGAGCAGTACTTC
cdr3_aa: CASTTGLAGDEQYF

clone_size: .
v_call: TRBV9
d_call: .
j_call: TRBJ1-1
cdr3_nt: TGTGCCAGCAGCGTACGGGAGAACACTGAAGCTTTCTTT
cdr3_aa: CASSVRENTEAFF

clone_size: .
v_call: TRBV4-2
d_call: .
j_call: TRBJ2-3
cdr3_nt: TGTGCCAGCAGCCAAGAATGGGTGGAGTGGGGGAGCACAGATACGCAGTATTTT
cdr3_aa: CASSQEWVEWGSTDTQYF

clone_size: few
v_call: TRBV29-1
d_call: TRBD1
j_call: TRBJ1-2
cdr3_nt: TGCAGCGTTGTTGGAGGGACAGGGTATGGCTACACCTTC
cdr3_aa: CSVVGGTGYGYTF

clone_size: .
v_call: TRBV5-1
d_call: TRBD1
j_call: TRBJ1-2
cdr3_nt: TGCGCCAGCAGCTTGAGGGGGCAAGATGGCTACACCTTC
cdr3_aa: CASSLRGQDGYTF

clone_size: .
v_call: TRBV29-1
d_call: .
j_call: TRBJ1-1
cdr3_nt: TGCAGCGTTGAAGCAGGGATGACTGAAGCTTTCTTT
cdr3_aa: CSVEAGMTEAFF

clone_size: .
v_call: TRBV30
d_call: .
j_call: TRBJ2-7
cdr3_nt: TGTGCCTGGAGTCAAGGGAACACCTACGAGCAGTACTTC
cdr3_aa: CAWSQGNTYEQYF